Detailed here is one TCR beta chain. What it binds is unknown. Before sequencing, viral peptide pools were used by the ViraFEST assay to expand antigen-specific CD4+ T cells. An approximately 10-day culture period preceded the isolation of CD4+ T cells. Either the BNT162b2 or mRNA-1273 vaccine was given to participants in two doses. Data came from immunoSEQ multiplex PCR; TCRdb stores just in-frame clones and leaves some out. This table holds about 46,000 clones, 65% to 75% found once. V shed 0 bases and J shed 4 bases, with 9 bases lying between them. Germline CDR1 is GTSNPN and CDR2 is SVGIG (reference sequence). CDR3 length: 13 residues. This specimen comes from a study of vaccination effects on CD4 cells after COVID-19.

The sequencing used CD4+ T cells from PBMCs cultured with HCoV-OC43 spike peptides, collected after COVID-19 vaccination. As for subset: HCoV-OC43 spike overlapping peptide pool stimulation. The gene calls are TRBV30 and TRBJ2-5; unclear D gene. This TCR was recovered from a human donor who received a COVID-19 vaccine. CDR3 coding DNA: TGTGCCTGGAGTGTACGAATTCGAGAGACCCAGTACTTC. Encoded protein: CAWSVRIRETQYF.